These 14 T cell receptor beta chains were sequenced from one sample in a study of spatial heterogeneity in lung cancer. Each CDR3 protein is one row after TCRdb ran MiXCR on the 5' RACE reads. Of fewer than 55,000 distinct CDR3 sequences listed, 7.5% to 8% are singletons. Noted time point: sample taken at primary tumor resection. The input material, whole RNA from tumor, nontumor lung or frozen PBMC, was sequenced unsorted. Sequenced material: PBMCs, taken at surgery. The receptors here all came from a female donor with early-stage non-small cell lung cancer.

This clonotype appeared many times. V usage is TRBV19 and J usage is TRBJ2-3, with D perhaps matching TRBD2 (5 bases). There are 16 residues in the CDR3. Trimming removed 6 bases at V and 0 bases at J, with 16 bases between. Germline CDR1 reads LNHDA; CDR2 reads SQIVND (reference sequence). This CDR3 reads CASSFGSTTSTDTQYF. The CDR3 coding sequence is TGTGCCAGTAGCTTCGGATCGACTACTAGCACAGATACGCAGTATTTT.

The CDR3 DNA reads as TGCGCCAGCAGTGAGCGAGGGTACGAGCAGTACTTC. Its protein product is CASSERGYEQYF. The genes are TRBV10-2 and TRBJ2-7; the D gene is possibly TRBD2 (5 bases). The CDR3 length is 12 residues. Trimming removed 2 bases at V and 4 bases at J, with 6 bases between. CDR1 WSHSY and CDR2 SAAADI come from the germline V gene.

Concerning this clonotype: This clone may be a read error of a much larger clone one base away. This chain uses TRBV29-1 with TRBJ1-2, with 8 bases fitting TRBD1. Germline CDR1 is SQVTM and CDR2 is ANQGSEA. CDR3 size: 13 residues. CDR3 bases: TGCAGCGTCTCCGGGACAGGTGGCTATGGCTACAACTTC. Its protein is CSVSGTGGYGYNF.

This clonotype occurred many times. The CDR3 bases are TGTGCCAGCAGCGCCCTTTTAGATACGCAGTATTTT. Its protein product is CASSALLDTQYF. The rearrangement links TRBV7-2 to TRBJ2-3; no definite D call. Germline loops: CDR1 SGHTA, CDR2 FQGNSA. Trimming left V 5 bases short and J 5 bases short, with 8 bases between. This CDR3 contains 12 residues. Supplemented by reference TRBV7-2 and TRBJ2-3, the full variable domain reads GAGVSQSPSNKVTEKGKDVELRCDPISGHTALYWYRQSLGQGLEFLIYFQGNSAPDKSGLPSDRFSAERTGGSVSTLTIQRTQQEDSAVYLCASSALLDTQYFGPGTRLTVL.

The CDR3 reads CASSLRDTAAADTEAFF. CDR3 sequence (DNA): TGTGCCAGCTCACTACGAGACACAGCCGCTGCGGACACTGAAGCTTTCTTT. This chain joins TRBV18 and TRBJ1-1; D call uncertain. This CDR3 contains 17 residues. Germline CDR1 and CDR2: KGHSH and LQKENI. Trimming left V 4 bases short and J 3 bases short, with 21 bases between.

This clonotype was counted between two and nine times. The chain combines TRBV20-1 with TRBJ2-2; 9 bases fit TRBD1. The CDR3 length is 14 residues. Germline V CDR1 and CDR2: DFQATT, SNEGSKA (reference sequence). V trimming: 6 bases; J trimming: 6 bases; junction bases outside the gene matches: 8. CDR3 region: CSAAGTGISGELFF. The CDR3 region has the DNA TGCAGTGCGGCCGGGACAGGGATTTCCGGGGAGCTGTTTTTT.

The rearrangement joins TRBV6-2 or TRBV6-3 to TRBJ2-7; the D is unclear. The CDR3 extends over 16 amino acids. CDR1 and CDR2 from the germline V gene are MNHEY and SVGEGT. V was cut by 2 bases and J by 2 bases, with 16 bases left in between. The CDR3 nucleotides are TGTGCCAGCAGTTACGCGACGGATAGGGTCACCTACGAGCAGTACTTC. Protein product: CASSYATDRVTYEQYF.

The genes are TRBV7-9 and TRBJ2-7; TRBD1 agrees at 7 bases. V lost 9 bases and J lost 4; bases outside the gene matches: 6. The CDR3 has 12 residues. Germline values: CDR1 SEHNR, CDR2 FQNEAQ (reference sequence). DNA of the CDR3: TGTGCCAGTCAGGGGGACGGATACGAGCAGTACTTC. Its protein product is CASQGDGYEQYF.

In DNA, the CDR3 is TGTGCCAGTACCCCCCGGACGGCCCCGAACACCGGGGAGCTGTTTTTT. Encoded protein: CASTPRTAPNTGELFF. This chain joins TRBV19 and TRBJ2-2; D unclear. The CDR3 spans 16 residues. V was pared by 7 bases and J by 0 bases, with 15 bases between. CDR1 and CDR2 (germline): LNHDA, SQIVND (reference sequence).

V and J are TRBV6-6 and TRBJ2-3, with 11 bases aligning to TRBD2. The CDR3 has 18 residues. V lost 5 bases to trimming and J lost 1 base; unmatched junction nucleotides: 11. The germline gives CDR1 MNHNY, CDR2 SVGAGI (reference sequence). CDR3 sequence: CASSARLAGTSGTDTQYF. The CDR3 bases are TGTGCCAGCAGTGCCAGACTAGCGGGGACTAGCGGCACAGATACGCAGTATTTT.

The chain is built from TRBV18 and TRBJ1-2; D gene ambiguous. The CDR3 sequence is 16 residues long. Trimming took 1 base from V and 3 from J, leaving 15 bases between them. Germline lookup yields CDR1 KGHSH and CDR2 LQKENI. The CDR3 region has the DNA TGTGCCAGCTCACCACGTGCCGGCGGGGAAGACTATGGCTACACCTTC. Translating it yields CASSPRAGGEDYGYTF. Complete variable domain (other parts from reference TRBV18 and TRBJ1-2): NAGVMQNPRHLVRRRGQEARLRCSPMKGHSHVYWYRQLPEEGLKFMVYLQKENIIDESGMPKERFSAEFPKEGPSILRIQQVVRGDSAAYFCASSPRAGGEDYGYTFGSGTRLTVV.

This clonotype showed up many times. The V gene is TRBV18, the J gene TRBJ2-3; possibly TRBD2 for D (5 bases). V dropped 1 base and J dropped 3 bases, with 11 bases sitting between them. CDR3 size: 15 residues. Per the germline V gene, CDR1 is KGHSH and CDR2 is LQKENI. DNA of the CDR3: TGTGCCAGCTCACCACGCGGGCTGGCAACAGATACGCAGTATTTT. The encoded protein is CASSPRGLATDTQYF.

This clonotype appeared many times. The chain links TRBV3-1 to TRBJ1-2; D is uncertain. Germline V gene lookup returns CDR1 LGHDT and CDR2 YNNKEL (reference sequence). The CDR3 length is 16 residues. V lost 0 bases to trimming and J lost 4 bases, with 15 bases between them. The CDR3, as DNA: TGTGCCAGCAGCCAAGATGCCCGGCAAAGGAGCTATGGCTACACCTTC. This encodes CASSQDARQRSYGYTF.

This clonotype has a count of ten or more. The chain has TRBV12-3 or TRBV12-4 and TRBJ1-1, with TRBD1 as a possible D gene (5 bases). The CDR3 sequence is 14 residues long. Trimming removed 3 bases from V and 4 bases from J, with 12 bases in between. As DNA, the CDR3 is TGTGCCAGCAGTTTGTCGGGGGAAGGCACTGAAGCTTTCTTT. Translated, it gives CASSLSGEGTEAFF.